The source of this T cell receptor beta chain is a study of T cell changes during pregnancy in multiple sclerosis. J was trimmed by 2 bases and V by 7 bases; bases with no gene match: 9. The CDR3 consists of 16 residues. The V gene's germline CDR1 is SGHAT and CDR2 FQNNGV. Sequencing used immunoSEQ multiplex PCR; TCRdb keeps in-frame clones, though not all of them. The repertoire holds about 48,000 clones, 85% to 95% seen once, with 0.91% in the top ten. The TCR sequence derives from a female donor in good health, enrolled as a control in a pregnancy study. Material: CD4+ T cells from peripheral blood mononuclear cells, obtained in the second trimester of pregnancy. The chain couples TRBV11-2 to TRBJ2-1, with 9 nucleotides matching TRBD1. As DNA, the CDR3 is TGTGCCAGCACCCCCCTAAGGGACAGGGCCTACAATGAGCAGTTCTTC. Translated, it gives CASTPLRDRAYNEQFF.